This T cell receptor (beta chain) came from a study of blood T cell repertoires in COVID-19. Turning to the study itself: The United States, Italy and Spain were the sources of the acute and convalescent COVID-19 samples.

Sequenced by immunoSEQ multiplex PCR; TCRdb stores in-frame clones only, minus some. The repertoire holds 200,000 to 300,000 clones, with 82% as singletons. The CDR3 has 16 amino acids. Looked up from germline, CDR1 is SGHNT and CDR2 is YYREEE (reference sequence). Trimming took 6 bases from V and 8 from J, leaving 21 bases between them. This receptor was obtained from a woman between 55 and 75 years old with active or convalescent COVID-19. The sequencing sample was made of peripheral blood. V and J are TRBV5-4 and TRBJ1-6, with a weak D call TRBD1 (6 bases). This CDR3 is CASNNFAGRGYSPLHF. The CDR3, as DNA: TGTGCCAGCAACAACTTTGCTGGGAGGGGGTATTCACCCCTCCACTTT.